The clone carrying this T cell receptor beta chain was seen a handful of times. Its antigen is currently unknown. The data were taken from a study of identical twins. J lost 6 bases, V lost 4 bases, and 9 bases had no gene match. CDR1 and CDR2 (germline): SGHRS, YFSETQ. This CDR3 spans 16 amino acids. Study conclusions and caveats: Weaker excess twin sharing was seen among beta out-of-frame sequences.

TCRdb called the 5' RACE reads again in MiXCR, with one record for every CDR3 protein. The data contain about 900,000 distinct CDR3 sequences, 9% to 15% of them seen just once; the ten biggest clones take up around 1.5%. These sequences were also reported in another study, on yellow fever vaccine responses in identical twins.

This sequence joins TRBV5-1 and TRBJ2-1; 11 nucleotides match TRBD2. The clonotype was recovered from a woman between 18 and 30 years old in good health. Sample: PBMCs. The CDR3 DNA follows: TGCGCCAGCAGCACCGGGACTAGCGGATTCTTCAATGAGCAGTTCTTC. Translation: CASSTGTSGFFNEQFF.